This entry concerns a single T cell receptor (beta chain). Its antigen remains unknown. Measured with immunoSEQ multiplex PCR; TCRdb has only the in-frame clones, and not every one. The sample has about 600,000 clones, about 96% seen once. CDR1 MNHNS and CDR2 SASEGT come from the germline V gene. CDR3 length equals 15 residues. The germline V and J ends were trimmed by 7 bases and 7 bases, with 22 bases remaining between them. The sample belongs to a study of shared clonotypes between healthy human individuals. Regarding the study as a whole: Having only a few donors restricted how much genetic and exposure-history diversity was captured.

V usage is TRBV6-1 and J usage is TRBJ1-2; TRBD1 is a possible D gene (5 bases). This clonotype was obtained from a woman aged 25 to 45 in good health. Sample: naive CD4+ T cells sorted from blood. The sample's subset: CD45RA+ positively selected. DNA of the CDR3: TGTGCCAGCACCCCCTACTGGCAGGGCGAGGGTGGCTACACCTTC. As protein: CASTPYWQGEGGYTF.